Detailed here is one TCR beta chain. The CDR3 is cut off 3 residues early in the read; its end comes from the germline J gene. The data stem from a study of T cells in women clearing cervical HPV infection. The ends lost 4 bases at V and 3 bases at J; junction bases unmatched: 9. The CDR3 length is 15 residues. The V gene's germline CDR1 is SGHRS and CDR2 YFSETQ. immunoSEQ multiplex PCR used an average of 1200 ng genomic DNA. Produced via immunoSEQ multiplex PCR; TCRdb's table is partial and in-frame only. The sample includes roughly 28,000 clones. Sequenced sample: blood buffy coat. The receptor was derived from a woman aged 18 to 75 with a cervical HPV16 infection that either progressed to CIN3+ or cleared (not recorded which). V gene TRBV5-1 combines with J gene TRBJ1-1; 7 bases agree with TRBD1. The chain's CDR3 is CASSRGGGRYTEAFF. The CDR3 bases that were read are TGCGCCAGCAGCAGGGGAGGGGGCAGGTACACTGAA.